This T cell receptor (beta chain) was sequenced during a study of T cell clones after liver transplantation. Study-wide background: Post-transplant blood was tracked for graft-donor-reactive T cell clones identified in a pre-transplant mixed lymphocyte reaction. Notes on the study in general: Donor-reactive sequences fell more than third party-reactive ones, suggesting partial deletion. Small, mixed patient groups and varying post-transplant times limit these conclusions.

Libraries were prepared by immunoSEQ multiplex PCR; TCRdb keeps only in-frame clonotypes and omits some of them. The sample yields 31,000 or so clones, around 94% seen once. This clone is a singleton in its sample. Its target is not known. The CDR3 contains 14 residues. Between the trimmed V and J ends, which lost 5 bases and 11 bases, there was a span of 21 bases. The germline gives CDR1 SGHTS, CDR2 YDEGEE. The V gene is TRBV5-8, the J gene TRBJ2-3; weak D call: TRBD1 (7 bases). Sequenced here: CD8+ T cells from blood, sampled 12 months after liver transplant. This sequence was found in a human patient who received a liver transplant. Part of the T cell pool may stem from the graft donor. The CDR3 DNA is TGTGCCAGCAGACTCGACAGGGAATTTAGCGGGCAGTATTTT. The encoded protein is CASRLDREFSGQYF.